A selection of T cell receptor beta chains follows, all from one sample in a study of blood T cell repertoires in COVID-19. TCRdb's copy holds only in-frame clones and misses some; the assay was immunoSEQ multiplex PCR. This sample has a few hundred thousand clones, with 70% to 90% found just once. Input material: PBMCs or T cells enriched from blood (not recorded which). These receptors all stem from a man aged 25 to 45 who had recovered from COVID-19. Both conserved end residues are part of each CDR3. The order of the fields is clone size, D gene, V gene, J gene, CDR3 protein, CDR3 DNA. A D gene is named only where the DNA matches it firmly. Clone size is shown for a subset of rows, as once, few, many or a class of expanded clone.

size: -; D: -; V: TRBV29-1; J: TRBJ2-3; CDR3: CSVELGLGNTDTQYF; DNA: TGCAGCGTTGAATTGGGACTCGGAAACACAGATACGCAGTATTTT
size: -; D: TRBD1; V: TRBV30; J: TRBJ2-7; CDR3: CAWSVGTGGYEQYF; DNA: TGTGCCTGGAGTGTAGGGACAGGGGGCTACGAGCAGTACTTC
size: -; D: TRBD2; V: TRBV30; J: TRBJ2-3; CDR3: CAWSLTSGGTDTQYF; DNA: TGTGCCTGGAGTCTCACTAGCGGGGGCACAGATACGCAGTATTTT
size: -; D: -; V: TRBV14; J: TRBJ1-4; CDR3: CASSQGQREKLFF; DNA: TGTGCCAGCAGCCAGGGACAACGAGAAAAACTGTTTTTT
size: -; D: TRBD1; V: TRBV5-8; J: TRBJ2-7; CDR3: CASSLGDRAYEQYF; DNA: TGTGCCAGCAGCTTGGGGGACAGGGCCTACGAGCAGTACTTC
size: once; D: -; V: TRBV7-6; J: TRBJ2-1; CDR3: CASSQGANKQFF; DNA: TGTGCCAGCAGTCAGGGTGCAAACAAGCAGTTCTTC
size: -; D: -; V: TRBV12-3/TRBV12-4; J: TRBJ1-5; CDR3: CASNQGPDQPQHF; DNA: TGTGCCAGCAATCAGGGGCCGGATCAGCCCCAGCATTTT
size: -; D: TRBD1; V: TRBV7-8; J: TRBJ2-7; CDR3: CASSWLTGQIYYEQYF; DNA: TGTGCCAGCAGCTGGTTAACGGGACAGATCTACTACGAGCAGTACTTC
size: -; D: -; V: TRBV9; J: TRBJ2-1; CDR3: CASSERDTGTYYNEQFF; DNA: TGTGCCAGCAGCGAACGCGACACCGGGACTTATTACAATGAGCAGTTCTTC
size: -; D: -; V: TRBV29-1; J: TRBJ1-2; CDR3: CSGGQVNYGYTF; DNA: TGCAGTGGAGGGCAGGTCAACTATGGCTACACCTTC
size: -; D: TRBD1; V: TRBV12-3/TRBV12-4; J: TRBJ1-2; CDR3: CASSSTGFRGYTF; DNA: TGTGCCAGCAGCTCGACAGGGTTTAGGGGCTACACCTTC
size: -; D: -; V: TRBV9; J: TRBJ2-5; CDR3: CASSVGTQVGETQYF; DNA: TGTGCCAGCAGCGTTGGGACTCAGGTGGGGGAGACCCAGTACTTC
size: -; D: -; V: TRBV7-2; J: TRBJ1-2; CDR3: CASSYILGGYGYTF; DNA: TGTGCCAGCAGCTACATTTTGGGGGGATATGGCTACACCTTC
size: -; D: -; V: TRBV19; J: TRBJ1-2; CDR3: CASSIESYGYTF; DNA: TGTGCCAGTAGTATCGAGAGCTATGGCTACACCTTC
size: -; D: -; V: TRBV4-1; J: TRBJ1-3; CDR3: CASSHPIRRGSGNTIYF; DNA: TGCGCCAGCAGCCATCCTATCCGACGGGGCTCTGGAAACACCATATATTTT
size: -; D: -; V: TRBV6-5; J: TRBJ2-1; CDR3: CASTHVGYNEQFF; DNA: TGTGCCAGCACCCATGTCGGGTACAATGAGCAGTTCTTC
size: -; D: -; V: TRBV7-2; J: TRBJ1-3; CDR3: CASRGNPSGNTIYF; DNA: TGTGCCAGCCGCGGGAACCCCTCTGGAAACACCATATATTTT
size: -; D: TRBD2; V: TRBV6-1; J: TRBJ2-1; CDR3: CASSGPLAGVSYNEQFF; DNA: TGTGCCAGCAGTGGGCCTCTAGCGGGGGTGTCCTACAATGAGCAGTTCTTC
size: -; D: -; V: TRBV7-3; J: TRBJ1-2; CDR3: CASSLRGTDGYTF; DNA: TGTGCCAGCAGCTTACGGGGGACGGATGGCTACACCTTC
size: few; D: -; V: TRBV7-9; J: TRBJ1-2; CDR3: CASSLIGGDAYGYTF; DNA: TGTGCCAGCAGCCTGATTGGGGGGGACGCCTATGGCTACACCTTC
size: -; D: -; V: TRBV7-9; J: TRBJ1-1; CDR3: CASSSGPTGAFF; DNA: TGTGCCAGCAGCTCAGGGCCCACTGGGGCTTTCTTT
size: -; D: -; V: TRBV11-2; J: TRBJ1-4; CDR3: CASSPLARATNEKLFF; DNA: TGTGCCAGCAGCCCCTTGGCCCGGGCAACTAATGAAAAACTGTTTTTT
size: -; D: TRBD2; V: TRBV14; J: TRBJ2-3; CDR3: CASSHPGGGTDTQYF; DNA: TGTGCCAGCAGCCACCCCGGGGGGGGGACAGATACGCAGTATTTT
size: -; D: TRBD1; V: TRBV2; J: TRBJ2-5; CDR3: CASANQGAETQYF; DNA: TGTGCCAGCGCTAATCAGGGGGCAGAGACCCAGTACTTC
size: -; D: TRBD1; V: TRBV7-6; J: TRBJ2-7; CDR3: CASSLAPRTGGLSSFSYEQYF; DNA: TGTGCCAGCAGCTTAGCCCCGAGGACAGGGGGCCTAAGCTCCTTCTCCTACGAGCAGTACTTC
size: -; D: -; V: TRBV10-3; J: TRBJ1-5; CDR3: CAISGVDQPQHF; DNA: TGTGCCATCAGTGGCGTGGATCAGCCCCAGCATTTT
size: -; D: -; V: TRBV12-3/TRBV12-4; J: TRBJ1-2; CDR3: CASTNGRGYGYTF; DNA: TGTGCCAGCACGAATGGACGGGGCTATGGCTACACCTTC
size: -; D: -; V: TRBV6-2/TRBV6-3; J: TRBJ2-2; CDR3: CASSKGQGIPSTGELFF; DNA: TGTGCCAGCAGTAAGGGGCAGGGTATCCCGAGCACCGGGGAGCTGTTTTTT
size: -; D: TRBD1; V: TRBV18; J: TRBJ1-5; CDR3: CASSGDRGQPQHF; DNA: TGTGCCAGCTCCGGGGACAGAGGTCAGCCCCAGCATTTT
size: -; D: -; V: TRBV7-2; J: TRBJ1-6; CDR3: CASSLVEGGYSPLHF; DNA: TGTGCCAGCAGCTTAGTTGAGGGTGGTTATTCACCCCTCCACTTT
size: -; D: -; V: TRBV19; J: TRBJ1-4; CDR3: CASSPRRIATNEKLFF; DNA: TGTGCCAGTAGTCCTAGACGGATTGCAACTAATGAAAAACTGTTTTTT
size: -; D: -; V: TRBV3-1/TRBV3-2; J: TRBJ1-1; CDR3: CASSQVEGNTEAFF; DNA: TGTGCCAGCAGCCAAGTAGAGGGGAACACTGAAGCTTTCTTT
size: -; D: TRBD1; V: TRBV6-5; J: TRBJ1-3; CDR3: CASSPLPGTGGYF; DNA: TGTGCCAGCAGCCCATTACCTGGGACAGGGGGATATTTT
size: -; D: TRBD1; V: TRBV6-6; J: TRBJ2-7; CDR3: CASSSRGTDKTYEQYF; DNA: TGTGCCAGCAGTTCGAGGGGGACAGACAAAACCTACGAGCAGTACTTC
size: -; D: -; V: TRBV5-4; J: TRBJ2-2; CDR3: CATPGLRIGELFF; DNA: TGTGCCACCCCTGGGTTGAGGATAGGGGAGCTGTTTTTT
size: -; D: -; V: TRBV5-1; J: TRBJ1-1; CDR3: CASRPSKGNEAFF; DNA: TGCGCCAGCAGACCGTCGAAGGGGAATGAAGCTTTCTTT
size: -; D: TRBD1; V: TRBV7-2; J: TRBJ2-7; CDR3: CASSPGTVYEQYF; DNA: TGTGCCAGCAGCCCCGGGACAGTCTACGAGCAGTACTTC
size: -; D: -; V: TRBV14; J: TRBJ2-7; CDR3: CASSLQTNSEQYF; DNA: TGTGCCAGCTCCCTACAGACGAACTCCGAGCAGTACTTC
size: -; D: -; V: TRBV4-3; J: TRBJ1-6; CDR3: CASSYLGGSYNSPLHF; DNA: TGCGCCAGCAGCTACCTAGGCGGCTCCTATAATTCACCCCTCCACTTT
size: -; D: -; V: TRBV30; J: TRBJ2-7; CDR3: CAWGGQIEQYF; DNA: TGTGCCTGGGGGGGGCAGATCGAGCAGTACTTC
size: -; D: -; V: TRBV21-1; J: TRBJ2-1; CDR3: CASSKIFGLVILPYNEQFF; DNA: TGTGCCAGCAGCAAGATTTTCGGGTTAGTTATTCTTCCCTACAATGAGCAGTTCTTC
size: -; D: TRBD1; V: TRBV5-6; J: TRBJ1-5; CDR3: CASSRDRGYGQPQHF; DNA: TGTGCCAGCAGCCGGGACAGGGGGTATGGTCAGCCCCAGCATTTT
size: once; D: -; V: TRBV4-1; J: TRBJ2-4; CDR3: CASSQLEQGLDIQYF; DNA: TGCGCCAGCAGCCAACTCGAACAGGGATTAGACATTCAGTACTTC
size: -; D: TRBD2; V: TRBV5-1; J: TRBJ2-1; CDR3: CASKRAGGANEQFF; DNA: TGCGCCAGCAAGCGAGCGGGGGGCGCAAATGAGCAGTTCTTC
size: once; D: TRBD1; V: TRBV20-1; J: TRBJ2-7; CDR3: CSASTPGQGAYEQYF; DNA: TGCAGTGCCAGTACCCCGGGACAGGGGGCTTACGAGCAGTACTTC
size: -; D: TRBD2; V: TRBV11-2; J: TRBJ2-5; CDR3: CASSLNGVAGGQETQYF; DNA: TGTGCCAGCAGCTTAAATGGGGTTGCGGGGGGACAAGAGACCCAGTACTTC
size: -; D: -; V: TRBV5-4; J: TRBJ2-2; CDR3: CASSTGGRGDTGELFF; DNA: TGTGCCAGCAGCACAGGAGGGCGGGGAGACACCGGGGAGCTGTTTTTT
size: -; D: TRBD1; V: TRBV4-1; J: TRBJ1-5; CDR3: CASSQDLGTGGNQPQHF; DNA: TGCGCCAGCAGCCAAGATTTGGGGACAGGGGGCAATCAGCCCCAGCATTTT
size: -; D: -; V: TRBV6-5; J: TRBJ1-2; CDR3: CASSRSPANYGYTF; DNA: TGTGCCAGCAGCCGATCCCCGGCTAACTATGGCTACACCTTC